This is a list of T cell receptor beta chains from one sample in a study of OX40 agonist ivuxolimab in advanced cancers. The data were produced by immunoSEQ multiplex PCR, yet TCRdb's version contains in-frame clones alone and is incomplete. Among some 20,000 clones, about 86% were seen once, and the ten largest hold around a quarter. Sequenced here: CD4+ or CD8+ T cells sorted from blood, sampled in a trial of the OX40 agonist ivuxolimab. The receptors shown here come from an adult with an advanced solid tumor such as melanoma, head and neck, liver or kidney cancer. CDR3s include the opening cysteine and the closing phenylalanine or tryptophan. D genes are given only for firm matches. A clone size is listed for some rows: how often the clone was seen (once, few, many), or a class if it is expanded.

>TRBJ2-7|TRBV5-5|-|TRBD2
CASSPGGSYEQYF
TGTGCCAGCAGCCCCGGGGGGTCCTACGAGCAGTACTTC
>TRBJ2-1|TRBV7-9|-|-
CASSLAGSEQFF
TGTGCCAGCAGCTTGGCGGGGAGTGAGCAGTTCTTC
>TRBJ1-2|TRBV30|-|TRBD1
CAWRDLRTGGGYTF
TGTGCCTGGCGTGACCTTAGGACAGGGGGTGGCTACACCTTC
>TRBJ1-2|TRBV2|-|TRBD1
CANTPRDRGQGGYTF
TGTGCCAACACCCCAAGGGACAGGGGGCAAGGTGGCTACACCTTC
>TRBJ2-3|TRBV4-2|-|TRBD2
CASSQAAGTSGSWPQYF
TGTGCCAGCAGCCAAGCAGCCGGGACTAGCGGGAGTTGGCCGCAGTATTTT
>TRBJ2-1|TRBV14|-|TRBD1
CASSERRGQGVSYNEQFF
TGTGCCAGCAGCGAAAGAAGGGGACAGGGTGTCTCCTACAATGAGCAGTTCTTC
>TRBJ2-7|TRBV7-9|-|-
CASSWTVLSSPIF
TGTGCCAGCAGCTGGACGGTGCTATCATCCCCCATCTTC
>TRBJ1-1|TRBV5-1|-|-
CASSLDRVTANTEAFF
TGCGCCAGCAGCTTGGACAGGGTGACCGCGAACACTGAAGCTTTCTTT
>TRBJ2-1|TRBV28|once|TRBD2
CASSPGLADNEQFF
TGTGCCAGCAGCCCGGGACTAGCGGACAATGAGCAGTTCTTC
>TRBJ1-6|TRBV30|once|-
CGIVGEGNSPLHF
TGTGGAATTGTAGGGGAAGGGAATTCACCCCTCCACTTT
>TRBJ1-5|TRBV28|-|-
CASSAPTGLGGGADQPQHF
TGTGCCAGCAGTGCCCCGACTGGTCTTGGCGGGGGCGCGGATCAGCCCCAGCATTTT
>TRBJ2-7|TRBV6-5|few|-
CASSYRHSSYEQYF
TGTGCCAGCAGTTATAGGCATTCCTCCTACGAGCAGTACTTC
>TRBJ2-7|TRBV4-2|once|-
CASSQTNSYEQYF
TGTGCCAGCAGCCAGACCAACTCCTACGAGCAGTACTTC
>TRBJ2-5|TRBV2|few|TRBD2
CASRDSGEAETQYF
TGTGCCAGCAGGGATAGCGGGGAAGCGGAGACCCAGTACTTC
>TRBJ2-3|TRBV5-4|-|-
CASSPLSTDTQYF
TGTGCCAGCAGCCCCCTTAGCACAGATACGCAGTATTTT
>TRBJ1-5|TRBV6-6|-|-
CASSYSRLGNYQPQHF
TGTGCCAGCAGTTACTCGAGGTTAGGGAATTACCAGCCCCAGCATTTT
>TRBJ2-5|TRBV6-5|-|TRBD1
CASSYQGARETQYF
TGTGCCAGCAGTTATCAGGGGGCAAGGGAGACCCAGTACTTC
>TRBJ2-3|TRBV4-2|-|-
CASSRDRTQGTDTQYF
TGTGCCAGCAGCCGAGATAGGACACAAGGCACAGATACGCAGTATTTT
>TRBJ1-5|TRBV5-6|-|-
CASSSGFGNQPQHF
TGTGCCAGCAGCTCGGGTTTCGGTAATCAGCCCCAGCATTTT
>TRBJ2-7|TRBV11-2|-|-
CASSRQFSYEQYF
TGTGCCAGCAGCCGTCAGTTCTCCTACGAGCAGTACTTC
>TRBJ2-7|TRBV30|medium-sized|-
CAWSHLMEGPGYEQYF
TGTGCCTGGAGCCACTTGATGGAGGGTCCCGGTTACGAGCAGTACTTC
>TRBJ1-2|TRBV9|once|-
CASSGTAVNGYTF
TGTGCCAGCAGCGGGACAGCTGTTAATGGCTACACCTTC
>TRBJ2-1|TRBV27|-|-
CASSYEGFSYNEQFF
TGTGCCAGCAGTTATGAGGGGTTCTCCTACAATGAGCAGTTCTTC
>TRBJ2-1|TRBV27|-|-
CASSTDAEQFF
TGTGCCAGCAGTACGGACGCTGAGCAGTTCTTC
>TRBJ1-5|TRBV6-5|-|-
CASSLISNQPQHF
TGTGCCAGCAGTCTAATTAGCAATCAGCCCCAGCATTTT
>TRBJ2-3|TRBV2|-|-
CARPRHESTDTQYF
TGTGCCAGGCCCAGACATGAGAGCACAGATACGCAGTATTTT
>TRBJ2-1|TRBV7-3|once|TRBD2
CASSFTSGSSNEQFF
TGTGCCAGCAGTTTTACTAGCGGGAGTAGCAATGAGCAGTTCTTC
>TRBJ2-5|TRBV30|-|-
CAWTQSGVIQETQYF
TGTGCCTGGACCCAAAGTGGGGTAATCCAAGAGACCCAGTACTTC
>TRBJ2-1|TRBV27|-|TRBD2
CASSLGLEIRNEIF
TGTGCCAGCAGTTTAGGACTAGAAATACGGAATGAGATCTTC
>TRBJ2-7|TRBV19|-|TRBD1
CASSIVGTGGNEQYF
TGTGCCAGTAGTATAGTCGGGACAGGGGGAAACGAGCAGTACTTC
>TRBJ2-7|TRBV28|-|-
CASGLLYEQYF
TGTGCCAGCGGACTCTTGTACGAGCAGTACTTC
>TRBJ1-1|TRBV7-6|-|TRBD1
CASSLARTGNTEAFF
TGTGCCAGCAGCTTAGCCCGGACAGGGAACACTGAAGCTTTCTTT
>TRBJ1-2|TRBV2|once|TRBD1
CAAIGTGGDYTF
TGTGCCGCGATCGGGACAGGGGGTGACTACACCTTC
>TRBJ2-7|TRBV4-1|-|TRBD1
CASSQTGQGSYEQYF
TGCGCCAGCAGCCAGACGGGACAGGGCTCCTACGAGCAGTACTTC
>TRBJ1-2|TRBV10-2|-|-
CASMGYGYTF
TGCGCCAGCATGGGGTATGGCTACACCTTC
>TRBJ2-5|TRBV6-5|-|-
CASSKSSNQETQYF
TGTGCCAGCAGCAAGTCCAGTAACCAAGAGACCCAGTACTTC
>TRBJ1-6|TRBV5-6|-|TRBD1
CASSLEDRGNSPLHF
TGTGCCAGCAGCTTAGAGGACAGGGGTAATTCACCCCTCCACTTT
>TRBJ1-5|TRBV27|-|-
CASSPPPGLSNQPQHF
TGTGCCAGCAGTCCCCCGCCGGGACTTAGCAATCAGCCCCAGCATTTT
>TRBJ2-3|TRBV7-8|-|-
CASSLVPPLLVGGFMDTQYF
TGTGCCAGCAGCTTAGTTCCCCCCCTCCTGGTAGGCGGTTTTATGGATACGCAGTATTTT
>TRBJ2-7|TRBV28|-|-
CASSSDRFYEQYF
TGTGCCAGCAGTTCCGACAGATTCTACGAGCAGTACTTC